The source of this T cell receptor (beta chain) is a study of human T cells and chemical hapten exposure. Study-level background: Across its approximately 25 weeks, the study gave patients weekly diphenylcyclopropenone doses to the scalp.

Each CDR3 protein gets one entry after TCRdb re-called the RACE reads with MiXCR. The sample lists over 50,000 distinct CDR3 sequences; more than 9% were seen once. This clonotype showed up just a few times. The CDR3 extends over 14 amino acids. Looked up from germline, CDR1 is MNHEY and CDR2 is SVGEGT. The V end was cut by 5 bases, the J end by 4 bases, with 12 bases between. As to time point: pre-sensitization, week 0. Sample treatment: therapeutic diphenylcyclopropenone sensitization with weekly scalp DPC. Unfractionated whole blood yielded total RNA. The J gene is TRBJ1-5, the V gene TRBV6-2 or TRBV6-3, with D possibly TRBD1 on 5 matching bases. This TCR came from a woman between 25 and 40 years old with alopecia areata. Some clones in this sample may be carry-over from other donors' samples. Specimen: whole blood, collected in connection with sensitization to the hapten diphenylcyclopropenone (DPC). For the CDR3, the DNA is TGTGCCAGCAGTACCGGGGGGGGGAATCAGCCCCAGCATTTT. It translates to CASSTGGGNQPQHF.